These T cell receptor beta chains were read from a single sample in a study of T cell responses to AZD1222 COVID-19 vaccine. Generated by immunoSEQ multiplex PCR, the TCRdb table keeps only in-frame clones and is missing some. The table records roughly 190,000 clones, 80% to 95% of them present only once. Sequencing used peripheral blood, obtained 28 days after the second AZD1222 dose. The receptor source for this set is an adult who received the AZD1222 COVID-19 vaccine. CDR3s include the opening cysteine and the closing phenylalanine or tryptophan.

CDR3 protein: CASSSVGTHTPYEQYF
V gene: TRBV28
J gene: TRBJ2-7

CDR3 protein: CASSLYSNSEAFF
V gene: TRBV7-3
J gene: TRBJ1-1

CDR3 protein: CASRPLHLYEQYF
V gene: TRBV6-5
J gene: TRBJ2-7

CDR3 protein: CASSFSGNTGELFF
V gene: TRBV5-1
J gene: TRBJ2-2

CDR3 protein: CASSGLGHEQYF
V gene: TRBV5-5
J gene: TRBJ2-7

CDR3 protein: CASSPGVGQLNTEAFF
V gene: TRBV7-9
J gene: TRBJ1-1

CDR3 protein: CASREGLAGTYEQYF
V gene: TRBV7-8
J gene: TRBJ2-7

CDR3 protein: CASSPPSWEGYTF
V gene: TRBV28
J gene: TRBJ1-2

CDR3 protein: CASSPFSGRGTDTQYF
V gene: TRBV5-1
J gene: TRBJ2-3

CDR3 protein: CASIQGVSYEQYF
V gene: TRBV2
J gene: TRBJ2-7

CDR3 protein: CASSHIAGGSYNEQFF
V gene: TRBV5-1
J gene: TRBJ2-1

CDR3 protein: CASSAILGSGELFF
V gene: TRBV9
J gene: TRBJ2-2

CDR3 protein: CASSLVSGEQETQYF
V gene: TRBV27
J gene: TRBJ2-5

CDR3 protein: CASSYSMGGIYEQYF
V gene: TRBV6-6
J gene: TRBJ2-7

CDR3 protein: CASSPGHPYGYTF
V gene: TRBV5-6
J gene: TRBJ1-2

CDR3 protein: CAIRATGPTGELFF
V gene: TRBV10-3
J gene: TRBJ2-2

CDR3 protein: CASSPRGLYNEQFF
V gene: TRBV10-1
J gene: TRBJ2-1

CDR3 protein: CASSLSWLADTQYF
V gene: TRBV5-5
J gene: TRBJ2-3

CDR3 protein: CASSISGRGANQPQHF
V gene: TRBV19
J gene: TRBJ1-5

CDR3 protein: CAWSRDSTDTQYF
V gene: TRBV30
J gene: TRBJ2-3

CDR3 protein: CASSLVPDSPLHF
V gene: TRBV7-3
J gene: TRBJ1-6

CDR3 protein: CASSPLQDPGQGNEKLFF
V gene: TRBV18
J gene: TRBJ1-4

CDR3 protein: CASSLIVGGGNTQYF
V gene: TRBV7-8
J gene: TRBJ2-3

CDR3 protein: CASSFSGSHNEQFF
V gene: TRBV11-3
J gene: TRBJ2-1

CDR3 protein: CASSFNRTGYVKPQHF
V gene: TRBV7-8
J gene: TRBJ1-5

CDR3 protein: CASSLQKSSSYEQYF
V gene: TRBV18
J gene: TRBJ2-7

CDR3 protein: CASSQAEGATDTQYF
V gene: TRBV4-3
J gene: TRBJ2-3

CDR3 protein: CASSVGLAGGNNEQFF
V gene: TRBV9
J gene: TRBJ2-1

CDR3 protein: CASSRTRGHRIPGNTGELFF
V gene: TRBV9
J gene: TRBJ2-2

CDR3 protein: CASSLFGTGLTDTQYF
V gene: TRBV7-3
J gene: TRBJ2-3

CDR3 protein: CASSIGWEQYF
V gene: TRBV6-6
J gene: TRBJ2-7

CDR3 protein: CASSWGDYNEQFF
V gene: TRBV11-2
J gene: TRBJ2-1

CDR3 protein: CASSQGASGREETQYF
V gene: TRBV3-1/TRBV3-2
J gene: TRBJ2-5

CDR3 protein: CASRKENQPQHF
V gene: TRBV19
J gene: TRBJ1-5

CDR3 protein: CASSLSTRTGEYEQYF
V gene: TRBV27
J gene: TRBJ2-7

CDR3 protein: CAYQIGTGVTEAFF
V gene: TRBV6-4
J gene: TRBJ1-1

CDR3 protein: CASKAGTVLYEQYF
V gene: TRBV2
J gene: TRBJ2-7

CDR3 protein: CASSAGGKSEKLFF
V gene: TRBV7-9
J gene: TRBJ1-4

CDR3 protein: CASSFGETQYF
V gene: TRBV28
J gene: TRBJ2-5

CDR3 protein: CAAGAGELFF
V gene: TRBV7-9
J gene: TRBJ2-2

CDR3 protein: CASSENLAGHNYNEQFF
V gene: TRBV10-1
J gene: TRBJ2-1

CDR3 protein: CASSDSTQGPDTQYF
V gene: TRBV6-4
J gene: TRBJ2-3

CDR3 protein: CASSEETQYF
V gene: TRBV25-1
J gene: TRBJ2-5

CDR3 protein: CASSPQTSGSTDTQYF
V gene: TRBV9
J gene: TRBJ2-3

CDR3 protein: CASSSRDRSTDTQYF
V gene: TRBV11-1
J gene: TRBJ2-3

CDR3 protein: CASSLRGYTF
V gene: TRBV7-9
J gene: TRBJ1-2

CDR3 protein: CASSVGGTSNEKLFF
V gene: TRBV9
J gene: TRBJ1-4

CDR3 protein: CSAPLANYGYTF
V gene: TRBV29-1
J gene: TRBJ1-2